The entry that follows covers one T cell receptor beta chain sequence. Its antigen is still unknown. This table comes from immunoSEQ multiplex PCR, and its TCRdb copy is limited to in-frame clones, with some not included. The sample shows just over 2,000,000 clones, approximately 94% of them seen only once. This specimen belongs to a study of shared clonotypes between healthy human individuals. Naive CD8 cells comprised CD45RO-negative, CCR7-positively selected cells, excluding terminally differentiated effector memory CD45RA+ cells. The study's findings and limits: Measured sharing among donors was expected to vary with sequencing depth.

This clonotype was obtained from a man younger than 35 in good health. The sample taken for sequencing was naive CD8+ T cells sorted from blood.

This chain's CDR3 is CASSNMNDIAGGITGELFF. CDR3 nucleotides: TGTGCCAGCAGCAATATGAATGACATAGCGGGAGGCATCACCGGGGAGCTGTTTTTT. V is TRBV9 and J is TRBJ2-2; 10 nucleotides agree with TRBD2. V shed 4 bases, J shed 4 bases, and the junction held 16 bases outside the gene matches. The length of the CDR3 is 19 residues. CDR1 SGDLS and CDR2 YYNGEE come from the germline V gene.